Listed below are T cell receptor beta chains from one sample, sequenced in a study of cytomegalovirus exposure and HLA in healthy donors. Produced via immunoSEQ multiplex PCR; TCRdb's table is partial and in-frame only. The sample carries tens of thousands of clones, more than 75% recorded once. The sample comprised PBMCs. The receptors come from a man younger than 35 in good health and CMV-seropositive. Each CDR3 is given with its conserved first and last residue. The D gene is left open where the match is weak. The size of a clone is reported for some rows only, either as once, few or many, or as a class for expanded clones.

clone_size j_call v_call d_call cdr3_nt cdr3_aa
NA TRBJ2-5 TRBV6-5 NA TGTGCCAGCAGTTTGGGGACAACAGAGACCCAGTACTTC CASSLGTTETQYF
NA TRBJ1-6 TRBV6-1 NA TGTGCCAGCAGGGGGGGAGCTTCCCTCCACTTT CASRGGASLHF
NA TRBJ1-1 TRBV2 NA TGTGCCAGCAGTGAGGGGCACAGCATGAACACTGAAGCTTTCTTT CASSEGHSMNTEAFF
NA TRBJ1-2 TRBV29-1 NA TGCAGCGTTGATGCGGGGGCGAACTATGGCTACACCTTC CSVDAGANYGYTF
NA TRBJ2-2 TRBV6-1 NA TGTGCCAGCTCCGGGACAACTGACACCGGGGAGCTGTTTTTT CASSGTTDTGELFF
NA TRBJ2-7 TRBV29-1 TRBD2 TGCAGCGCTGGAGCGGGGGCCCCGTTGGGGCAGTACTTC CSAGAGAPLGQYF
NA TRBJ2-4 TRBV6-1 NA TGTGCCAGCAAATGGGGACAAGGGGCCAAAAACATTCAGTACTTC CASKWGQGAKNIQYF
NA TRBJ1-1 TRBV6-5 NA TGTGCCAGCAGTTCCGGACAGAACACTGAAGCTTTCTTT CASSSGQNTEAFF
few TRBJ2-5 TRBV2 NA TGTGCCAGCAGCAAAGCAGGCTCACAAGAGACCCAGTACTTC CASSKAGSQETQYF
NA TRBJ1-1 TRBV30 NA TGTGCCTGGAGTTGGGGGGGGGACACTGAAGCTTTCTTT CAWSWGGDTEAFF
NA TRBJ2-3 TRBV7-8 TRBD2 TGTGCCAGCAGCTTAGGTGGCGGGAGAGGAACAGATACGCAGTATTTT CASSLGGGRGTDTQYF
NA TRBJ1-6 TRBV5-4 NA TGTGCCACTCGATCGGTCGGGGGTTCACCCCTCCACTTT CATRSVGGSPLHF
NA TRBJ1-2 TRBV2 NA TGTGCCAGCAGTGTTACCCGAGCTAACTATGGCTACACCTTC CASSVTRANYGYTF
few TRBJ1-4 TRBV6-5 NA TGTGCCAGCAGTTCGGGACAAATACAGGAAAAACTGTTTTTT CASSSGQIQEKLFF
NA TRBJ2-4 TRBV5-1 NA TGCGCCAGCAGCTTGGTCCAGGCCAGGGGCATTCAGTACTTC CASSLVQARGIQYF
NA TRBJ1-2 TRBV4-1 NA TGCGCCAGCAGCTATCAGGGGAACGACGGTGGCTACACCTTC CASSYQGNDGGYTF
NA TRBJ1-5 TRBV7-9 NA TGTGCCAGCAGCTTCGCAGGGAGCAATCAGCCCCAGCATTTT CASSFAGSNQPQHF
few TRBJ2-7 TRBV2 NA TGTGCCAGCAGGTTCGGGAGCGCCTCGCCCTTCTACGAGCAGTACTTC CASRFGSASPFYEQYF
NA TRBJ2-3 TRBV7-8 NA TGTGCCAGCAGCTCCGGGTGGGAGACAGATACGCAGTATTTT CASSSGWETDTQYF
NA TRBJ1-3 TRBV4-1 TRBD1 TGCGCCAGCAGCCGCGACAGGGCCCCTGGAAACACCATATATTTT CASSRDRAPGNTIYF
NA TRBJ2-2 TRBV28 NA TGTGCCACCCAAGAGGGGGTTCGTTACACCGGGGAGCTGTTTTTT CATQEGVRYTGELFF
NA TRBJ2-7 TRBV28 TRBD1 TGTGCCAGCAGTTCCGGACAGGTGGGTTCCTACGAGCAGTACTTC CASSSGQVGSYEQYF
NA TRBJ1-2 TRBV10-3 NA TGTGCCATCAGTGAATCCGCTAACTATGGCTACACCTTC CAISESANYGYTF
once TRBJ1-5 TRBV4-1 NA TGCGCCAGCAGCCACAATACCGGGCAGCCCCAGCATTTT CASSHNTGQPQHF
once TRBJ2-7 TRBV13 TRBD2 TGTGCCAGCAGCTGGGAGGGGCTCAGCTCCTACGAGCAGTACTTC CASSWEGLSSYEQYF
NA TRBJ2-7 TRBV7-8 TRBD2 TGTGCCAGCAGCTTAGCTAGTGGACTAGGCTACGAGCAGTACTTC CASSLASGLGYEQYF
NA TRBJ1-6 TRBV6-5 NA TGTGCCAGCAGTTACTTTGAAGGAATGGGCCACTCACCCCTCCACTTT CASSYFEGMGHSPLHF
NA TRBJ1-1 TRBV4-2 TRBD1 TGTGCCAGCAGCCAGTCTCCGGGACAGGGGCCTGAAGCTTTCTTT CASSQSPGQGPEAFF
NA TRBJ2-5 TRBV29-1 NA TGCAGCGTTGTAGTTTCAGAAGGGGCCCAGTACTTC CSVVVSEGAQYF
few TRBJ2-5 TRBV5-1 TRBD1 TGCGCCAGCAGCTTGGCCGAGGGGGACAGCCAAGAGACCCAGTACTTC CASSLAEGDSQETQYF
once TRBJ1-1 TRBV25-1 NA TGTGCCAGCAGTCCCAGGGATAAGGGTGAAGCTTTCTTT CASSPRDKGEAFF
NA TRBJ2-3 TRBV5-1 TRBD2 TGCGCCAGCAGCCCAGACCCGGGACTAGCAACAGATACGCAGTATTTT CASSPDPGLATDTQYF
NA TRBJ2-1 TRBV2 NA TGTGCCAGCAGTGCACTAGAGGAGGGTGAGCAGTTCTTC CASSALEEGEQFF
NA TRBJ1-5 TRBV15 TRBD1 TGTGCCACCAGCCCCCTGGGGACAGGCCCCAATCAGCCCCAGCATTTT CATSPLGTGPNQPQHF
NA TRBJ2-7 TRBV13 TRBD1 TGTGCCAGCAGCGCGGACAGGGCCCCCTACGAGCAGTACTTC CASSADRAPYEQYF
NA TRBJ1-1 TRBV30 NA TGTGCCTGGAGTGTAGCGGCGGGAACTGAAGCTTTCTTT CAWSVAAGTEAFF
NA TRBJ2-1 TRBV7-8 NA TGTGCCAGCAGCCTCTTAGGACAGCGCTCCTACAATGAGCAGTTCTTC CASSLLGQRSYNEQFF
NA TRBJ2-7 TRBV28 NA TGTGCCAGCAGTTTATTCTATTCCTACGAGCAGTACTTC CASSLFYSYEQYF
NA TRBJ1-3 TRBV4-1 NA TGCGCCAGCAGCCAAGAGGCAGATTCTGGAAACACCATATATTTT CASSQEADSGNTIYF
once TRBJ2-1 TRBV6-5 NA TGTGCCAGCAGTTACGCGGCAGACCCCTCCTACAATGAGCAGTTCTTC CASSYAADPSYNEQFF
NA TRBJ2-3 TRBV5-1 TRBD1 TGCGCCAGCAGCTCATCGACAGGGCGGAAGACAGGAGATACGCAGTATTTT CASSSSTGRKTGDTQYF
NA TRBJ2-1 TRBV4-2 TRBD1 TGTGCCAGCAGCCAAGGAGAATCCGACAGGGTCAATGAGCAGTTCTTC CASSQGESDRVNEQFF
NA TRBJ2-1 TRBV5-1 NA TGCGCCAGCAGCTTGGAGTCGGTTGAGCAGTTCTTC CASSLESVEQFF
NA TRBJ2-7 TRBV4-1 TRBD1 TGCGCCAGCAGCCTAACCGGGACAGTACGCTACGAGCAGTACTTC CASSLTGTVRYEQYF
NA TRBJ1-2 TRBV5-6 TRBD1 TGTGCCAGCAGTTCTCAGGGGGCTCGAGGCTACACCTTC CASSSQGARGYTF
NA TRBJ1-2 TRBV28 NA TGTGCCAGCAGTCGGCATAACAGCTATGGCTACACCTTC CASSRHNSYGYTF
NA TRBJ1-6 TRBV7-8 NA TGTGCCAGCAGCTTAGGGGGGGTCTCCTATAATTCACCCCTCCACTTT CASSLGGVSYNSPLHF
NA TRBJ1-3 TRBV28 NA TGTGCCAGCAGTTTATTTGCCGCAGGGAACTCTGGAAACACCATATATTTT CASSLFAAGNSGNTIYF
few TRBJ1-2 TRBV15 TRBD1 TGTGCCACCACCCCGGACAGGGTGAACTATGGCTACACCTTC CATTPDRVNYGYTF
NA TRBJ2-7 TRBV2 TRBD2 TGTGCCAGCAGTTTTGACAGGGGGTTAACTAGCGGGAGTAGTCTACGTACCCACGAGCAGTACTTC CASSFDRGLTSGSSLRTHEQYF
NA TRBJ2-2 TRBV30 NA TGTGCCTGGAGCCCAACTAGGGCCACCGGGGAGCTGTTTTTT CAWSPTRATGELFF
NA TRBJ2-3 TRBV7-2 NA TGTGCCAGCAGCTTAGGGACAGTCCCGGATACGCAGTATTTT CASSLGTVPDTQYF
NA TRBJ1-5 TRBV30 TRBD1 TGTGCCTGGGGGGACAGGACACCCTATCAGCCCCAGCATTTT CAWGDRTPYQPQHF
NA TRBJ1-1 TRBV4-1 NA TGCGCCAGCAGCCGATTAGTAGACAGGAACACTGAAGCTTTCTTT CASSRLVDRNTEAFF
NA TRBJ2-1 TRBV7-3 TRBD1 TGTGCCAGCAGCCCCGGACAGGGACCTTTCGGGGACAATGAGCAGTTCTTC CASSPGQGPFGDNEQFF